These T cell receptor beta chains were read from a single sample in a study of T cell repertoires in cytomegalovirus infection. Their antigens are not known. Via MiXCR, TCRdb re-called the reads, giving one row per CDR3 protein. Of under 450,000 distinct CDR3 sequences in the sample, about 32% were seen once. Sequences were derived from cultured PBMCs, sampled from culture after CMV antigen stimulation. These receptors were obtained from a human donor in good health (CMV status not recorded). Some clones in this sample may be carry-over from other donors' samples. Each CDR3 is given with its conserved first and last residue. Each record gives: CDR3 protein, CDR3 DNA, J gene, V gene, clone size, D gene. A D gene is named only where the DNA matches it firmly. Clone size appears in some rows only: once, few, many, or a class for an expanded clone.

CASRTGLFSGANVLTF,TGTGCCAGCAGAACGGGACTTTTCTCTGGGGCCAACGTCCTGACTTTC,TRBJ2-6,TRBV7-2,few,.
CASSLDNAGNEQFF,TGTGCCAGCAGTTTGGACAACGCGGGCAATGAGCAGTTCTTC,TRBJ2-1,TRBV28,.,.
CASSLSPPNTEAFF,TGCGCCAGCAGCTTGTCCCCACCCAACACTGAAGCTTTCTTT,TRBJ1-1,TRBV5-1,few,.
CASSLTGRQPQHF,TGCGCCAGCAGCCTTACGGGTAGGCAGCCCCAGCATTTT,TRBJ1-5,TRBV4-1,.,.
CAISESHAYNEQFF,TGTGCCATCAGTGAGTCCCACGCTTACAATGAGCAGTTCTTC,TRBJ2-1,TRBV10-3,few,.
CASSLDSPSNQPQHF,TGTGCCAGCAGCCTGGACAGCCCTAGCAATCAGCCCCAGCATTTT,TRBJ1-5,TRBV28,.,.
CASSYTGGFRGYNEQFF,TGTGCCAGCAGCTATACCGGAGGATTCAGGGGTTACAATGAGCAGTTCTTC,TRBJ2-1,TRBV7-9,.,.
CASSPKGLAGNEQFF,TGTGCCAGCAGTCCGAAGGGACTAGCTGGGAATGAGCAGTTCTTC,TRBJ2-1,TRBV12-3/TRBV12-4,.,TRBD2
CASSRSGRSTDTQYF,TGTGCCAGCAGCCGTAGCGGGAGAAGCACAGATACGCAGTATTTT,TRBJ2-3,TRBV7-2,many,TRBD2
CASSPILAGETGELFF,TGTGCCAGCAGCCCCATACTAGCGGGGGAAACCGGGGAGCTGTTTTTT,TRBJ2-2,TRBV7-3,.,TRBD2
CASSQGVLATDTQYF,TGCGCCAGCAGCCAAGGGGTACTAGCGACAGATACGCAGTATTTT,TRBJ2-3,TRBV4-1,.,TRBD2